This record looks at one T cell receptor beta chain sequence and its context. What it binds is not known. The record originates from a study of identical twins. Study results and limitations: Models underestimated how often monozygotic twins shared out-of-frame TCR alpha. Invariant T cells like MAIT and iNKT could partly confound the zero-insertion analyses.

This CDR3 spans 18 amino acids. With V trimmed by 2 bases and J by 4 bases, 10 bases remained unmatched. A universal primer site was created by template switching, with the cDNA bearing unique molecular identifiers. One entry per CDR3 protein, called by TCRdb with MiXCR from the 5' RACE reads. The repertoire has roughly 1,500,000 distinct CDR3 sequences, under 35% of them found once; the top ten carry around 0.25%. Everyone who donated was a healthy Caucasian. The receptor was isolated from a newborn girl in good health. Sequenced sample: cord blood. The V gene is TRBV6-7, the J gene TRBJ2-1; 11 nucleotides agree with TRBD2. TRBV6-7 is an ORF, with its function uncertain. The CDR3 DNA is TGTGCCAGCAGTTACCCCACTAGCGGGAGATCGGGTTACAATGAGCAGTTCTTC. This translates into CASSYPTSGRSGYNEQFF.